This T cell receptor (beta chain) comes out of a study of T cells in Graves' hyperthyroidism and ophthalmopathy. There were TCR beta CDR3 regions amplified from RNA transcripts. First-round RT-PCR of the TCR CDR3 relied on the HTBI primer set. TCRdb re-called the multiplex PCR reads through MiXCR, storing one row per CDR3 protein. The repertoire has 350,000 to 450,000 distinct CDR3 sequences, over 12% of them found once; the top ten carry around 27%. Inclusion characteristics of ophthalmopathy patients comprised a Clinical Activity Score of at least 3, a NOSPECS grade of at least 4, and duration under 3 months. Lactation, pregnancy, other autoimmune disease or uncontrolled infection excluded patients. The authors took PBMCs from roughly 9.7 ml fresh peripheral blood. As concerns this clonotype: What it binds is unknown.

General study findings and limits: Most clonotypes expanded in the thyroid (above 0.001) were also present in blood.

The origin of this receptor is a man in his fifties or sixties with Graves' ophthalmopathy. The material sequenced was blood.

The CDR3 region has the DNA TGTGCCAGTAGTATTACACGCAAAGTCTTCTCTGGGGCCAACGTCCTGACTTTC. This encodes CASSITRKVFSGANVLTF. This chain links TRBV19 with TRBJ2-6; D uncertain. The CDR3 runs to 18 residues. V lost 3 bases and J 0 bases, leaving 15 bases between the germline ends. The germline V gene encodes CDR1 LNHDA and CDR2 SQIVND (reference sequence).